Shown below are 14 T cell receptor beta chains from a single sample sequenced in a study of CD8 T cells in Susac syndrome. Random-hexamer reverse transcription was applied to roughly 0.5 to 1 ug RNA. TCRdb itself ran the immunoSEQ multiplex PCR reads through MiXCR, one entry per CDR3 protein. The table has 150,000 to 200,000 distinct CDR3 sequences, 90% to 95% seen once. The sequenced sample was CD4+ T cells from PBMCs. Every receptor here comes from a human donor with multiple sclerosis.

The gene calls are TRBV12-3 or TRBV12-4 and TRBJ2-7; no clear D. The V and J ends lost 1 base and 6 bases respectively, with 7 bases between them. The CDR3 totals 12 residues. CDR3 in amino acids: CASSLVFREQYF. The CDR3 DNA sequence: TGTGCCAGCAGTTTAGTTTTCCGCGAGCAGTACTTC.

The V call is TRBV7-2, the J call TRBJ2-5; D is undetermined. The J call may not be correct, given that the DNA end is closer to TRBJ2-1. Germline CDR1 reads SGHTA; CDR2 reads FQGNSA. The CDR3 spans 11 residues. CDR3 coding DNA: TGTGCCAGCAGCCTTGAGGTGTCCCAGTTCTTC. It is translated as CASSLEVSQFF.

The V and J genes are TRBV6-6 and TRBJ2-7; 10 bases are shared with TRBD2. Germline CDR1 reads MNHNY; CDR2 reads SVGAGI (reference sequence). J was trimmed by 7 bases and V by 11 bases; bases with no gene match: 8. The CDR3 spans 12 residues. The CDR3 bases are TGTGCCGCCAAGCGGGAGGGCCGGGAGCAGTACTTC. It translates to CAAKREGREQYF.

J is TRBJ1-1 and V is TRBV2; unclear D gene. Germline V gives CDR1 SNHLY, CDR2 FYNNEI. Trimming removed 3 bases at V and 1 base at J, with 9 bases between. The CDR3 sequence is 14 residues long. The CDR3 here is CASSDVSWNTEAFF. The CDR3 coding sequence is TGTGCCAGCAGTGATGTGTCGTGGAACACTGAAGCTTTCTTT.

The chain uses TRBV20-1 and TRBJ1-1; D gene uncertain. The CDR3 runs to 12 residues. CDR1 is DFQATT and CDR2 is SNEGSKA in the germline V gene (reference sequence). Deletions cut 6 bases from V and 6 bases from J, with 14 bases between. The CDR3 bases are TGCAGTGCCCACTATAATGCCGCTGAAGCTTTCTTT. Its translation is CSAHYNAAEAFF.

V usage is TRBV20-1 and J usage is TRBJ2-2, with TRBD2 identical over 11 bases. J was trimmed by 6 bases and V by 2 bases; bases with no gene match: 2. This CDR3 spans 14 amino acids. Germline CDR1 reads DFQATT; CDR2 reads SNEGSKA (reference sequence). DNA of the CDR3: TGCAGTGCTAGAAAACTAGCGGGAGCCGGGGAGCTGTTTTTT. Protein: CSARKLAGAGELFF.

The V gene is TRBV5-6, the J gene TRBJ1-1, with 7 bases lining up with TRBD1. The CDR3 sequence is 16 residues long. Germline lookup yields CDR1 SGHDT and CDR2 YYEEEE. V was pared by 3 bases and J by 3 bases, with 11 bases of the junction left unmatched. The DNA of the CDR3 is TGTGCCAGCAGCTCACAGGGGAAGGGTCGGGACACTGAAGCTTTCTTT. Its translation: CASSSQGKGRDTEAFF.

This chain links TRBV10-3 with TRBJ2-7, with D possibly matching TRBD2 (5 bases). Germline assignment: CDR1 ENHRY and CDR2 SYGVKD. The CDR3 runs to 14 residues. Trimming stripped 6 bases from V and 5 bases from J, with 17 bases between. CDR3 DNA sequence: TGTGCCATCAGGACGGAGGCACACGGCGACGAGCAGTACTTC. The encoded protein is CAIRTEAHGDEQYF.

This clonotype was detected only once. The chain combines TRBV20-1 with TRBJ2-6; no clear D. CDR1 DFQATT and CDR2 SNEGSKA come from the germline V gene (reference sequence). The CDR3 is made up of 16 amino acids. Trimming left V 1 base short and J 0 bases short, with 10 bases between. The CDR3 here is CSARVLRDSGANVLTF. The CDR3 DNA follows: TGCAGTGCTAGAGTTTTGAGAGACTCTGGGGCCAACGTCCTGACTTTC.

The chain employs TRBV10-3 and TRBJ2-1; D is unresolved. V dropped 0 bases and J dropped 4 bases, with 19 bases sitting between them. The CDR3 consists of 18 residues. Germline assignment: CDR1 ENHRY and CDR2 SYGVKD. In DNA, the CDR3 is TGTGCCATCAGTGAGTCGAGTGGTGTAGGAAAACAGTACAATGAGCAGTTCTTC. Translating it yields CAISESSGVGKQYNEQFF.

The V and J genes are TRBV7-9 and TRBJ2-5; D is uncertain. The CDR3 consists of 13 residues. CDR1 is SEHNR, CDR2 FQNEAQ, per germline (reference sequence). V was clipped by 5 bases and J by 7 bases, with 14 bases between them. The CDR3 here is CASSQIKMATQYF. CDR3 in DNA: TGTGCCAGCAGCCAGATTAAAATGGCGACCCAGTACTTC.

The chain is built from TRBV3-1 and TRBJ2-7, with TRBD2 matching 13 bases. Germline V CDR1 and CDR2: LGHDT, YNNKEL (reference sequence). The V segment lost 4 bases and the J segment 6 bases; nucleotides outside the gene matches: 9. CDR3 length: 16 residues. CDR3 amino acids: CASSPLTSGRPLEQYF. The CDR3 DNA follows: TGTGCCAGCAGCCCGTTGACTAGCGGGAGGCCCCTCGAGCAGTACTTC.

This chain uses TRBV6-1 with TRBJ2-5; TRBD1 agrees at 8 bases. CDR1 and CDR2 from the germline V gene are MNHNS and SASEGT. V shed 8 bases, J shed 6 bases, and the junction held 17 bases outside the gene matches. CDR3 length: 16 amino acids. CDR3 sequence reads: CASGSEGQGASKTQYF. Written as DNA, the CDR3 is TGTGCCAGCGGGTCCGAAGGGCAGGGGGCATCGAAGACCCAGTACTTC.

CDR3 amino acids: CASSLRLAGGGETQYF. CDR3 DNA: TGTGCCAGCAGCCTCAGACTAGCGGGAGGTGGTGAGACCCAGTACTTC. J is TRBJ2-5 and V is TRBV2; TRBD2 agrees at 13 bases. CDR3 size: 16 residues. The germline V gene has CDR1 SNHLY and CDR2 FYNNEI. Trimming removed 6 bases from V and 5 bases from J; junction bases left unmatched: 9.